What follows are 3 T cell receptor beta chains derived from one specimen sequenced in a study of PD-1 blockade in classical Hodgkin lymphoma. Every patient was affected by relapse after autologous stem cell transplantation, while exposure to brentuximab vedotin was not uniform. Method: immunoSEQ multiplex PCR; TCRdb's copy keeps in-frame clones and lacks some. The sample lists some 96,000 clones, around 81% occurring once. The material sequenced was peripheral blood mononuclear cells (PBMCs), taken before the second cycle of nivolumab. The receptors originated from a human donor with classical Hodgkin lymphoma.

The V gene is TRBV15, the J gene TRBJ2-5; maybe TRBD1 (6 bases). In germline, CDR1 is LNHNV, CDR2 YYDKDF (reference sequence). The V gene lost 2 bases and the J gene lost 5 bases, with 18 bases spanning the gap. This CDR3 contains 16 residues. The CDR3 spells CATSRTGPTSGETQYF. As DNA, the CDR3 is TGTGCCACCAGCAGAACAGGGCCTACGTCGGGGGAGACCCAGTACTTC.

CDR3 sequence (DNA): TGTGCCAGTAGTATACAGCTGGAGGGCTATGGCTACACCTTC. Its translation is CASSIQLEGYGYTF. The genes are TRBV19 and TRBJ1-2; no clear D. In germline, CDR1 is LNHDA, CDR2 SQIVND (reference sequence). The CDR3 has 14 residues. V was shortened by 2 bases and J by 4 bases, with 11 bases between the two germline ends.

J is TRBJ2-1 and V is TRBV5-1, with D maybe TRBD2 (5 bases). Between the trimmed V and J ends, which lost 2 bases and 2 bases, there was a span of 8 bases. From germline, CDR1 is SGHRS and CDR2 YFSETQ. CDR3 length equals 14 residues. CDR3 region: CASSLELAYNEQFF. The CDR3 DNA reads TGCGCCAGCAGCTTAGAACTAGCCTACAATGAGCAGTTCTTC.